These 4 T cell receptor beta chains were sequenced from one sample in a study of T cell changes during pregnancy in multiple sclerosis. Method: immunoSEQ multiplex PCR; TCRdb's copy keeps in-frame clones and lacks some. Of roughly 40,000 clones listed, around 90% are singletons. The specimen was CD4+ T cells from peripheral blood mononuclear cells, collected before pregnancy. Receptors were obtained from a female donor with multiple sclerosis, enrolled in a pregnancy study.

The chain is built from TRBV6-6 and TRBJ2-1; 10 nucleotides line up with TRBD1. Per the germline V gene, CDR1 is MNHNY and CDR2 is SVGAGI (reference sequence). The V and J ends lost 4 bases and 8 bases, in that order; junction bases with no gene match: 5. The CDR3 has 14 residues. The chain's CDR3 is CASSLGQGRDEQFF. The CDR3 DNA reads TGTGCCAGCAGTTTGGGACAGGGGCGCGATGAGCAGTTCTTC.

In its sample, this clone was seen once. This chain joins TRBV7-2 and TRBJ1-1; D uncertain. This CDR3 region has 13 residues. V was shortened by 5 bases and J by 3 bases, with 10 bases between the two germline ends. From germline, CDR1 is SGHTA and CDR2 FQGNSA. The CDR3 loop reads CASSKDTHTEAFF. CDR3 coding DNA: TGTGCCAGCAGCAAAGACACACACACTGAAGCTTTCTTT.

The chain has TRBV25-1 and TRBJ1-5; the D is unclear. V dropped 8 bases and J dropped 7 bases, with 21 bases sitting between them. The CDR3 sequence is 15 residues long. Germline V gene lookup returns CDR1 MGHDK and CDR2 SYGVNS. The CDR3 nucleotides read TGTGCCAGCCGACCCTCAGGAGGGCCGGGACAGCCCCAGCATTTT. This translates into CASRPSGGPGQPQHF.

This sequence joins TRBV5-1 and TRBJ2-2; tentative D call: TRBD2 (6 bases). Trimming stripped 0 bases from V and 6 bases from J, with 21 bases between. Germline CDR1 and CDR2: SGHRS and YFSETQ. This CDR3 spans 18 amino acids. The DNA for the CDR3 is TGCGCCAGCAGCTTGGGAGTGGCGGGGCCCAGGGCCTCCGGGGAGCTGTTTTTT. Protein: CASSLGVAGPRASGELFF.